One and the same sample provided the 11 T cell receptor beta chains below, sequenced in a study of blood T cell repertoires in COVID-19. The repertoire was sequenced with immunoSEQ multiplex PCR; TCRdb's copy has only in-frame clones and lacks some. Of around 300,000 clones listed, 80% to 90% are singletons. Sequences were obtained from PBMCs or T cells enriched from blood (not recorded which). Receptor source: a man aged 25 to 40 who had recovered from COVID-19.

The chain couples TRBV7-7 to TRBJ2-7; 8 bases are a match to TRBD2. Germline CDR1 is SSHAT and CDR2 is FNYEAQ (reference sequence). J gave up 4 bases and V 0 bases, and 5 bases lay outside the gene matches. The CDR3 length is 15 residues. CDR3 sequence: CASSLARGETYEQYF. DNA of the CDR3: TGTGCCAGCAGCTTAGCGCGGGGGGAAACTTACGAGCAGTACTTC.

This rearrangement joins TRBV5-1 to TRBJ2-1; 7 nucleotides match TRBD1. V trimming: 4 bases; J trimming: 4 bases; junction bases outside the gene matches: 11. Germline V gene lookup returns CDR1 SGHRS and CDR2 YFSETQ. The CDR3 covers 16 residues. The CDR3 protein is CASSTRQGLYYNEQFF. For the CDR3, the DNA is TGCGCCAGCAGCACACGACAGGGTCTTTATTACAATGAGCAGTTCTTC.

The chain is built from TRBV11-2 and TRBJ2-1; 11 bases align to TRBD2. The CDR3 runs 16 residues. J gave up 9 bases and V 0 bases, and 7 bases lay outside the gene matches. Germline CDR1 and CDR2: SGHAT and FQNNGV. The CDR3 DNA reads TGTGCCAGCAGCTTAGATAGCGGGGGGGCAAGTAGTGAGCAGTTCTTC. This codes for CASSLDSGGASSEQFF.

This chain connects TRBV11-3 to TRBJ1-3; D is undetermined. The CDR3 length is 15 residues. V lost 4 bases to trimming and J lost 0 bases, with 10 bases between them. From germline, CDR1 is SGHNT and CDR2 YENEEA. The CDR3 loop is CASSSGSYSGNTIYF. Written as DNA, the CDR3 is TGTGCCAGCAGCTCCGGGAGCTACTCTGGAAACACCATATATTTT.

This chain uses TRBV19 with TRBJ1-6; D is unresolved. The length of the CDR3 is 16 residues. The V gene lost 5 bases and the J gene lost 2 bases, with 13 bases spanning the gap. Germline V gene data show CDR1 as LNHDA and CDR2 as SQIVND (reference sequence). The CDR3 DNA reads TGTGCCAGTAGTCCCTTTGGAGGAACCTATAATTCACCCCTCCACTTT. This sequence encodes CASSPFGGTYNSPLHF.

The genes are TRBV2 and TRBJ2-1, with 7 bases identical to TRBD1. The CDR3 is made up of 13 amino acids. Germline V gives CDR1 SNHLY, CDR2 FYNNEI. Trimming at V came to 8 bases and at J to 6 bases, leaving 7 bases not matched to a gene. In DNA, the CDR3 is TGTGCCAGCGCCAAAGGGGGCAGCAATGAGCAGTTCTTC. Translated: CASAKGGSNEQFF.

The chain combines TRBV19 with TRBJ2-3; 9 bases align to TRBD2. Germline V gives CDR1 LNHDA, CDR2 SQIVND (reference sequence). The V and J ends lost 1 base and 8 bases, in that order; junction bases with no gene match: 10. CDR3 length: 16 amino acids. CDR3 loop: CASSIGGGGARTTQYF. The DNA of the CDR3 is TGTGCCAGTAGTATAGGGGGCGGGGGGGCCCGAACTACGCAGTATTTT. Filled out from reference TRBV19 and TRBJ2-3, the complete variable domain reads DGGITQSPKYLFRKEGQNVTLSCEQNLNHDAMYWYRQDPGQGLRLIYYSQIVNDFQKGDIAEGYSVSREKKESFPLTVTSAQKNPTAFYLCASSIGGGGARTTQYFGPGTRLTVL.

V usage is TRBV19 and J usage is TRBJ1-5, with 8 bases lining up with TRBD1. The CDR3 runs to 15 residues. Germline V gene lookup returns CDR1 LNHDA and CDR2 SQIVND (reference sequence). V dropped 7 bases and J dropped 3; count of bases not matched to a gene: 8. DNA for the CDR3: TGTGCCAGTAATCTCTCAGGGGGCCCCAATCAGCCCCAGCATTTT. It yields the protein CASNLSGGPNQPQHF.

The DNA of the CDR3 is TGTGCCAGCAGTGAGACTTTCTCTGGAAACACCATATATTTT. This translates into CASSETFSGNTIYF. The genes are TRBV6-4 and TRBJ1-3; D remains ambiguous. The V and J ends lost 3 bases and 0 bases respectively, with 6 bases between them. The CDR3 totals 14 residues. In germline, CDR1 is MRHNA, CDR2 SNTAGT.

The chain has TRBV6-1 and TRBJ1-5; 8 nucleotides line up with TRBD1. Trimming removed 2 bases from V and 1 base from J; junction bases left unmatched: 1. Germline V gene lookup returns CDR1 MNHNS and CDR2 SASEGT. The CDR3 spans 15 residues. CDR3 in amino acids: CASSEYRGSNQPQHF. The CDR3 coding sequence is TGTGCCAGCAGTGAATACAGGGGGAGCAATCAGCCCCAGCATTTT.

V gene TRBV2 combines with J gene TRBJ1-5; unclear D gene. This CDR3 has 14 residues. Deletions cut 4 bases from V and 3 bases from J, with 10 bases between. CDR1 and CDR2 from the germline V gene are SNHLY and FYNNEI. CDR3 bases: TGTGCCAGCAGTGCCGCCAGCGACAATCAGCCCCAGCATTTT. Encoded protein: CASSAASDNQPQHF. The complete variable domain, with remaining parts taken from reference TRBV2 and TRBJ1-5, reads EPEVTQTPSHQVTQMGQEVILRCVPISNHLYFYWYRQILGQKVEFLVSFYNNEISEKSEIFDDQFSVERPDGSNFTLKIRSTKLEDSAMYFCASSAASDNQPQHFGDGTRLSIL.